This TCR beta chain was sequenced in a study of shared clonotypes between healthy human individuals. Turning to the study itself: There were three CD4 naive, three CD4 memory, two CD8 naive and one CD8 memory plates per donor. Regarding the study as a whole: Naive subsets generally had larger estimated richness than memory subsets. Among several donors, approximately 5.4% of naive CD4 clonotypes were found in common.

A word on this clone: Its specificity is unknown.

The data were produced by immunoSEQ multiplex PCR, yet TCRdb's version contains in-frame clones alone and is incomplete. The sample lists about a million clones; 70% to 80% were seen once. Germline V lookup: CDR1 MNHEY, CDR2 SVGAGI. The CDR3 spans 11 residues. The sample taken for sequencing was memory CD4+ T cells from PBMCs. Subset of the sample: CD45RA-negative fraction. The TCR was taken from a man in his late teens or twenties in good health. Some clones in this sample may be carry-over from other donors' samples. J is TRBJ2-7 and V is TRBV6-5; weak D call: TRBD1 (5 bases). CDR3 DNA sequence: TGTCCCAACCGAACAGGTTACGAGCAGTACTTC. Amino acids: CPNRTGYEQYF.